These 26 T cell receptor beta chains share one sample of origin, sequenced in a study of post-analysis software for immune sequencing data. Their antigens remain unidentified. Every TCR beta cDNA library bore unique molecular identifiers. From the PCR reads, TCRdb called clonotypes with MiXCR, one entry per CDR3 protein. The sample gives around 700,000 distinct CDR3 sequences, approximately 60% of which show up once; 11% is in the top ten. General study results and limits: Patients used five TRBV segments, including TRBV5-6, TRBV5-1 and TRBV20-1, more often than controls.

The sample was blood. These TCRs come from a girl aged 2 to 9 with multiple sclerosis.

The table lists this clonotype with a few counts. This rearrangement joins TRBV12-3 or TRBV12-4 to TRBJ1-1; possibly TRBD1 for D (6 bases). V shed 4 bases and J shed 4 bases, with 13 bases lying between them. This CDR3 spans 14 amino acids. The CDR3 DNA reads as TGTGCCAGCAGTTATGGGGGGGCGGTCACTGAAGCTTTCTTT. This gives the protein CASSYGGAVTEAFF.

V is TRBV20-1 and J is TRBJ1-2; 11 bases map to TRBD1. V was pared by 2 bases and J by 1 base, with 9 bases of the junction left unmatched. Germline CDR1 and CDR2: DFQATT and SNEGSKA (reference sequence). There are 17 residues in the CDR3. The CDR3 nucleotides are TGCAGTGCTAGAATCATGGGACAGGGGGGAGTTAACTATGGCTACACCTTC. As protein: CSARIMGQGGVNYGYTF.

This chain uses TRBV3-1 with TRBJ2-1; D assignment may be TRBD1 or TRBD2 (6 bases each). V lost 0 bases, J lost 10 bases, and 13 bases lay in between. In germline, CDR1 is LGHDT, CDR2 YNNKEL (reference sequence). CDR3 length equals 14 residues. The chain's CDR3 is CASSQEGAGTEQFF. For the CDR3, the DNA is TGTGCCAGCAGCCAAGAGGGGGCGGGGACAGAGCAGTTCTTC.

V is TRBV6-2 or TRBV6-3 and J is TRBJ1-1, with D possibly matching TRBD1 (5 bases). V lost 2 bases and J 7 bases, leaving 8 bases between the germline ends. Germline values: CDR1 MNHEY, CDR2 SVGEGT. This CDR3 region has 12 residues. CDR3 sequence: CASSYPGFEAFF. CDR3 coding DNA: TGTGCCAGCAGTTACCCAGGGTTTGAAGCTTTCTTT.

The chain has TRBV11-2 and TRBJ2-3, with 10 bases identical to TRBD2. Germline CDR1 and CDR2: SGHAT and FQNNGV. V dropped 6 bases and J dropped 6; count of bases not matched to a gene: 18. CDR3 length equals 18 residues. The CDR3 here is CASSYRSLAGASGDTQYF. CDR3 DNA: TGTGCCAGCAGTTACAGGAGTCTAGCGGGGGCAAGTGGGGATACGCAGTATTTT.

This rearrangement joins TRBV29-1 to TRBJ2-7, with D perhaps being TRBD1 or TRBD2 (5 bases each). Trimming cost V 3 bases and J 0 bases, with 6 bases left between them. The CDR3 loop spans 12 amino acids. Germline CDR1 reads SQVTM; CDR2 reads ANQGSEA. CDR3 sequence reads: CSVDGASYEQYF. Here the CDR3 DNA reads TGCAGCGTTGACGGGGCCTCCTACGAGCAGTACTTC.

The V and J genes are TRBV11-2 and TRBJ2-3, with 7 bases lining up with TRBD2. CDR1 and CDR2 from the germline V gene are SGHAT and FQNNGV. The CDR3 runs 15 residues. Trimming at V came to 4 bases and at J to 3 bases, leaving 7 bases not matched to a gene. The CDR3 spells CASSSEAGRTDTQYF. DNA of the CDR3: TGTGCCAGCAGCTCGGAAGCGGGAAGGACAGATACGCAGTATTTT.

V and J are TRBV10-3 and TRBJ1-2, with D possibly TRBD1 on 6 matching bases. Trimming removed 7 bases at V and 2 bases at J, with 14 bases between. Per germline, CDR1 ENHRY and CDR2 SYGVKD. CDR3 length equals 14 residues. CDR3 in amino acids: CAITGQIPNYGYTF. The CDR3 DNA is TGTGCCATCACCGGACAGATACCCAACTATGGCTACACCTTC.

The rearrangement uses TRBV18 and TRBJ2-3; D unclear. Germline V CDR1 and CDR2: KGHSH, LQKENI. This CDR3 has 14 residues. V lost 3 bases and J lost 6, with 13 bases in between. The CDR3 sequence is CASSPVATADTQYF. The CDR3 bases are TGTGCCAGCTCACCCGTAGCAACGGCGGATACGCAGTATTTT.

This clonotype was seen only once. The chain is built from TRBV6-1 and TRBJ1-2; 7 positions match TRBD1. The germline V gene has CDR1 MNHNS and CDR2 SASEGT. The CDR3 is made up of 17 amino acids. The V gene end was trimmed by 1 base and the J gene end by 5 bases; junction bases not matched to a gene: 13. CDR3 protein: CASSEDLIRGGRYGYTF. CDR3 nucleotide sequence: TGTGCCAGCAGTGAAGATCTTATCAGGGGGGGAAGGTATGGCTACACCTTC.

The chain joins TRBV20-1 to TRBJ2-1; D could derive from TRBD1 or TRBD2 (5 bases each). This CDR3 has 14 residues. Between the trimmed V and J ends, which lost 6 bases and 8 bases, there was a span of 20 bases. In germline, CDR1 is DFQATT, CDR2 SNEGSKA (reference sequence). In nucleotides, the CDR3 is TGCAGTGCAGCTTCGGGGCCAGCGGCCGATGAGCAGTTCTTC. Its translation is CSAASGPAADEQFF.

The genes are TRBV20-1 and TRBJ1-5; 7 nucleotides line up with TRBD1. The CDR3 totals 13 residues. V was pared by 2 bases and J by 7 bases, with 5 bases of the junction left unmatched. The germline gives CDR1 DFQATT, CDR2 SNEGSKA (reference sequence). Here the CDR3 reads CSARKGARQPQHF. The CDR3 region has the DNA TGCAGTGCTAGAAAGGGGGCGAGGCAGCCCCAGCATTTT.

In nucleotides, the CDR3 is TGCAGTGCTAGAAGCGGGACTAACTCCTACGAGCAGTACTTC. It specifies CSARSGTNSYEQYF. The gene calls are TRBV20-1 and TRBJ2-7; 7 positions match TRBD2. Germline V gives CDR1 DFQATT, CDR2 SNEGSKA (reference sequence). This CDR3 is 14 amino acids long. V shed 2 bases, J shed 0 bases, and the junction held 4 bases outside the gene matches.

This clonotype has only a few counts. The gene calls are TRBV7-2 and TRBJ2-5; 8 bases map to TRBD2. Near its end, the DNA agrees better with TRBJ2-7, so the J call may be wrong. Germline CDR1 and CDR2: SGHTA and FQGNSA. The CDR3 consists of 17 residues. For the CDR3, the DNA is TGTGCCAGCAGCGTCTACCTTCTAGCGGGTAGTACCTACGAGCAGTACTTC. This gives the protein CASSVYLLAGSTYEQYF.

The genes are TRBV7-2 and TRBJ1-4; D is uncertain. The V end was cut by 5 bases, the J end by 4 bases, with 8 bases between. The CDR3 sequence is 13 residues long. Germline loops: CDR1 SGHTA, CDR2 FQGNSA. CDR3 sequence (DNA): TGTGCCAGCAGCCCCCCTGGTAATGAAAAACTGTTTTTT. This encodes CASSPPGNEKLFF.

The CDR3 loop is CASSTGAGAPSYEQFF. CDR3 coding DNA: TGTGCCAGCAGTACAGGAGCGGGAGCTCCTTCCTATGAGCAGTTCTTC. The gene calls are TRBV7-9 and TRBJ2-1, with 8 bases fitting TRBD2. The CDR3 totals 16 residues. Germline V CDR1 and CDR2: SEHNR, FQNEAQ (reference sequence). Trimming removed 6 bases from V and 8 bases from J; junction bases left unmatched: 15.

V usage is TRBV2 and J usage is TRBJ2-1; weak D call: TRBD1 (6 bases). This CDR3 is 15 amino acids long. V lost 5 bases and J 5 bases, leaving 16 bases between the germline ends. From germline, CDR1 is SNHLY and CDR2 FYNNEI. The CDR3 DNA is TGTGCCAGCAGTAAACAGGGTACGCGGGACAATGAGCAGTTCTTC. Translating gives CASSKQGTRDNEQFF. Looking up the rest from reference TRBV2 and TRBJ2-1 gives the full variable domain: EPEVTQTPSHQVTQMGQEVILRCVPISNHLYFYWYRQILGQKVEFLVSFYNNEISEKSEIFDDQFSVERPDGSNFTLKIRSTKLEDSAMYFCASSKQGTRDNEQFFGPGTRLTVL.

J is TRBJ2-7 and V is TRBV20-1, with TRBD2 matching over 7 bases. After removal of 2 bases from V and 0 bases from J, the junction contained 1 base not matched to a gene. This CDR3 has 13 amino acids. Germline CDR1 is DFQATT and CDR2 is SNEGSKA (reference sequence). The CDR3 sequence: CSARQRGSYEQYF. In DNA form, the CDR3 reads TGCAGTGCTAGACAGCGGGGCTCCTACGAGCAGTACTTC.

The chain recombines TRBV5-1 with TRBJ2-5, with D unresolved. V was trimmed by 2 bases and J by 3 bases, leaving 26 bases between them. Per germline, CDR1 SGHRS and CDR2 YFSETQ. This CDR3 contains 19 residues. CDR3 loop: CASSFGRRPPLDTKETQYF. CDR3 nucleotide sequence: TGCGCCAGCAGCTTTGGACGGAGACCTCCGCTGGATACGAAAGAGACCCAGTACTTC.

The chain employs TRBV20-1 and TRBJ2-3; 7 bases align to TRBD1. The CDR3 totals 15 residues. Germline CDR1 reads DFQATT; CDR2 reads SNEGSKA (reference sequence). V gave up 4 bases and J gave up 2 bases; unmatched junction bases: 9. Here the CDR3 DNA reads TGCAGTGCTACCAGCACAGGGGCCTCCACAGATACGCAGTATTTT. It specifies CSATSTGASTDTQYF.

The chain combines TRBV28 with TRBJ1-2; 12 bases map to TRBD1. This CDR3 comprises 14 residues. V lost 6 bases, J lost 4 bases, and 3 bases stayed unmatched. Germline V gives CDR1 MDHEN, CDR2 SYDVKM. Written as DNA, the CDR3 is TGTGCCAGCAGAGGGACAGGGGGCGGCTATGGCTACACCTTC. Amino acids: CASRGTGGGYGYTF.

V usage is TRBV20-1 and J usage is TRBJ1-2, with TRBD1 matching 11 bases. Germline CDR1 is DFQATT and CDR2 is SNEGSKA (reference sequence). J was trimmed by 7 bases and V by 6 bases; bases with no gene match: 7. The length of the CDR3 is 13 residues. CDR3: CSARRDRGFGYTF. CDR3 sequence (DNA): TGCAGTGCCAGAAGGGACAGGGGGTTTGGCTACACCTTC.

V and J are TRBV27 and TRBJ2-4, with D unresolved. CDR1 and CDR2 (germline): MNHEY, SMNVEV (reference sequence). Trimming took off 5 bases at V and 0 bases at J, with 14 bases between the two ends. This CDR3 contains 16 residues. CDR3 in DNA: TGTGCCAGCAGTCCCGTCACGGACCTAGCCAAAAACATTCAGTACTTC. Amino acids: CASSPVTDLAKNIQYF.

V usage is TRBV15 and J usage is TRBJ1-1; 10 bases are a match to TRBD1. The CDR3 runs to 16 residues. Germline V gives CDR1 LNHNV, CDR2 YYDKDF (reference sequence). V was pared by 3 bases and J by 3 bases, with 7 bases of the junction left unmatched. In DNA, the CDR3 is TGTGCCACCAGCAGTTCCGCCGGGACAGGGGACACTGAAGCTTTCTTT. It yields the protein CATSSSAGTGDTEAFF.

The chain is built from TRBV6-5 and TRBJ2-3, with TRBD2 matching over 13 bases. The V segment lost 5 bases and the J segment 5 bases; nucleotides outside the gene matches: 7. Looked up from germline, CDR1 is MNHEY and CDR2 is SVGAGI. The CDR3 extends over 16 amino acids. Written as DNA, the CDR3 is TGTGCCAGCAGTCCACTAGCGGGGGGGCGGCAAGATACGCAGTATTTT. This codes for CASSPLAGGRQDTQYF.

The gene calls are TRBV20-1 and TRBJ1-1; the D gene is possibly TRBD1 (5 bases). Trimming removed 6 bases from V and 1 base from J, with 15 bases in between. Per the germline V gene, CDR1 is DFQATT and CDR2 is SNEGSKA (reference sequence). CDR3 length: 14 residues. This CDR3 reads CSAQDPRGNTEAFF. The DNA of the CDR3 is TGCAGTGCGCAGGACCCAAGGGGGAACACTGAAGCTTTCTTT.